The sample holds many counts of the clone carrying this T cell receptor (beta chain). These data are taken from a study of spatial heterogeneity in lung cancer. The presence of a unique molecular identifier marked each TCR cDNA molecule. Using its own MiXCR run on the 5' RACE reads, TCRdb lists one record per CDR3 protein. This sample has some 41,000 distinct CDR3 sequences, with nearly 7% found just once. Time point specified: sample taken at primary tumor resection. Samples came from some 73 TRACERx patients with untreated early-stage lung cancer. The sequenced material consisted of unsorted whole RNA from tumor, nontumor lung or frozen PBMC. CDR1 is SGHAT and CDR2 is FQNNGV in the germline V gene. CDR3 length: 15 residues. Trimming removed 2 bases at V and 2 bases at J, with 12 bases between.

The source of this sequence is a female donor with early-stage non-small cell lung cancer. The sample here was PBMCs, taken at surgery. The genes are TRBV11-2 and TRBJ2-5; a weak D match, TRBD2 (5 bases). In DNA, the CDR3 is TGTGCCAGCAGCTTATTTATCCGGGAACAAGAGACCCAGTACTTC. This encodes CASSLFIREQETQYF.